These T cell receptor beta chains were read from a single sample in a study of human T cells and chemical hapten exposure. One entry per CDR3 protein results from TCRdb running MiXCR on the RACE reads. The table includes about 73,000 distinct CDR3 sequences, around 8.8% detected once. The specimen comprised whole blood, sampled in connection with sensitization to the hapten diphenylcyclopropenone (DPC). All receptors come from a woman aged 50 to 60 with alopecia areata. Some clones in this sample may be carry-over from other donors' samples. The CDR3 runs from the conserved cysteine through the conserved F or W. A D gene is named only where the DNA matches it firmly. Where a row states a size, it is once, few, many or the class of an expanded clone; other rows omit it.

cdr3_nt: TGCAGCGTTGAAGTACAGAACACTGAAGCTTTCTTT
cdr3_aa: CSVEVQNTEAFF
clone_size: many
j_call: TRBJ1-1
v_call: TRBV29-1
d_call: NA

cdr3_nt: TGTGCCAGCAGCCAACAGAGCAGGGGATTGGAAAAACTGTTTTTT
cdr3_aa: CASSQQSRGLEKLFF
clone_size: NA
j_call: TRBJ1-4
v_call: TRBV14
d_call: NA

cdr3_nt: TGTGCCAGCAGTTCCCTACCGGGACACATCGACTCACCCCTCCACTTT
cdr3_aa: CASSSLPGHIDSPLHF
clone_size: NA
j_call: TRBJ1-6
v_call: TRBV27
d_call: NA

cdr3_nt: TGCGCCAGCAGTGAAGCGGGGAGCTCCTACAATGAGCAGTTCTTC
cdr3_aa: CASSEAGSSYNEQFF
clone_size: many
j_call: TRBJ2-1
v_call: TRBV5-1
d_call: TRBD2

cdr3_nt: TGTGCCAGCAGTGGTCAGGGGGCGAGGTCTGGCTACACCTTC
cdr3_aa: CASSGQGARSGYTF
clone_size: NA
j_call: TRBJ1-2
v_call: TRBV2
d_call: TRBD1

cdr3_nt: TGTGCCATCAGAGAGACTAGCTCCTACAATGAGCAGTTCTTC
cdr3_aa: CAIRETSSYNEQFF
clone_size: NA
j_call: TRBJ2-1
v_call: TRBV10-3
d_call: NA

cdr3_nt: TGTGCCAGCAGGGAACGGGACGAAAATCAGCCCCAGCATTTT
cdr3_aa: CASRERDENQPQHF
clone_size: NA
j_call: TRBJ1-5
v_call: TRBV2
d_call: NA

cdr3_nt: TGCAGTGCTAGAGAGGTGGATAATTCACCCCTCCACTTT
cdr3_aa: CSAREVDNSPLHF
clone_size: many
j_call: TRBJ1-6
v_call: TRBV20-1
d_call: NA

cdr3_nt: TGTGCCAGCAGCTTCTTTTCTAGCACAGATACGCAGTATTTT
cdr3_aa: CASSFFSSTDTQYF
clone_size: NA
j_call: TRBJ2-3
v_call: TRBV5-5
d_call: NA

cdr3_nt: TGTGCCAGCAGCTTTGCCTACGAGCAGTACTTC
cdr3_aa: CASSFAYEQYF
clone_size: NA
j_call: TRBJ2-7
v_call: TRBV11-2
d_call: NA

cdr3_nt: TGCAGTGCTAGAGATATGACTAGTAGCACAGATACGCAGTATTTT
cdr3_aa: CSARDMTSSTDTQYF
clone_size: NA
j_call: TRBJ2-3
v_call: TRBV20-1
d_call: NA

cdr3_nt: TGTGCCAGCATGCCTCCGGGACTAGTCCAAGAGACCCAGTACTTC
cdr3_aa: CASMPPGLVQETQYF
clone_size: NA
j_call: TRBJ2-5
v_call: TRBV12-3/TRBV12-4
d_call: TRBD2

cdr3_nt: TGTGCCAGCAGCCAAGATGTCGGTAGCGGGAGGGCCTTCACTGGGGCCAACGTCCTGACTTTC
cdr3_aa: CASSQDVGSGRAFTGANVLTF
clone_size: few
j_call: TRBJ2-6
v_call: TRBV4-2
d_call: TRBD2

cdr3_nt: TGTGCCAGCAGTTTAGGACGGGGAACTGAAGCTTTCTTT
cdr3_aa: CASSLGRGTEAFF
clone_size: many
j_call: TRBJ1-1
v_call: TRBV27
d_call: NA

cdr3_nt: TGTGCCAGCAGCTTAGCTGCTAGCGGGGACAGCACAGATACGCAGTATTTT
cdr3_aa: CASSLAASGDSTDTQYF
clone_size: NA
j_call: TRBJ2-3
v_call: TRBV7-8
d_call: TRBD2

cdr3_nt: TGCGCCAGCAGCCGGACAGGGATGAACACTGAAGCTTTCTTT
cdr3_aa: CASSRTGMNTEAFF
clone_size: many
j_call: TRBJ1-1
v_call: TRBV4-1
d_call: TRBD1

cdr3_nt: TGTGCCAGCAGTTTCCAGACAGGCAATCAGCCCCAGCATTTT
cdr3_aa: CASSFQTGNQPQHF
clone_size: many
j_call: TRBJ1-5
v_call: TRBV27
d_call: NA

cdr3_nt: TGCGCCAGCAGCCAAGAACCCAGGGCCGATGAGCAGTTCTTC
cdr3_aa: CASSQEPRADEQFF
clone_size: many
j_call: TRBJ2-1
v_call: TRBV4-1
d_call: NA

cdr3_nt: TGCGCCAGCAGCGTTGTGCCCTGGGAGCCCAATCAGCCCCAGCATTTT
cdr3_aa: CASSVVPWEPNQPQHF
clone_size: few
j_call: TRBJ1-5
v_call: TRBV5-1
d_call: NA

cdr3_nt: TGCAGTGCTAGACTAGCGGGAGGAGAGACCCAGTACTTC
cdr3_aa: CSARLAGGETQYF
clone_size: NA
j_call: TRBJ2-5
v_call: TRBV20-1
d_call: TRBD2

cdr3_nt: TGTGCCAGCAGTGAAGGGCCTTCCTACGAGCAGTACTTC
cdr3_aa: CASSEGPSYEQYF
clone_size: many
j_call: TRBJ2-7
v_call: TRBV6-1
d_call: NA

cdr3_nt: TGTGCCAGTAGTATATGGCAGGGTAATGGCTACACCTTC
cdr3_aa: CASSIWQGNGYTF
clone_size: few
j_call: TRBJ1-2
v_call: TRBV19
d_call: NA

cdr3_nt: TGTGCCAGCAGTTTACTGACAGGGACTGGAAACACCATATATTTT
cdr3_aa: CASSLLTGTGNTIYF
clone_size: NA
j_call: TRBJ1-3
v_call: TRBV28
d_call: TRBD1

cdr3_nt: TGTGCCAGCGCCAAGGAGGCCAAAAACATTCAGTACTTC
cdr3_aa: CASAKEAKNIQYF
clone_size: many
j_call: TRBJ2-4
v_call: TRBV6-5
d_call: NA

cdr3_nt: TGCGCCAGCAGCAGGGGGACTAATGAAAAACTGTTTTTT
cdr3_aa: CASSRGTNEKLFF
clone_size: NA
j_call: TRBJ1-4
v_call: TRBV5-1
d_call: NA

cdr3_nt: TGTGCCAGCAGCACCGCGAGGGGCTCTGGGGCCAACGTCCTGACTTTC
cdr3_aa: CASSTARGSGANVLTF
clone_size: NA
j_call: TRBJ2-6
v_call: TRBV7-6
d_call: NA

cdr3_nt: TGTGCCAGCAGCACCCGACAGGGGATGGGAGATACGCAGTATTTT
cdr3_aa: CASSTRQGMGDTQYF
clone_size: few
j_call: TRBJ2-3
v_call: TRBV7-6
d_call: TRBD1

cdr3_nt: TGTGCCAGCAGCCAAGATAGGAAGGGGGCCTACAATGAGCAGTTCTTC
cdr3_aa: CASSQDRKGAYNEQFF
clone_size: few
j_call: TRBJ2-1
v_call: TRBV4-2
d_call: NA